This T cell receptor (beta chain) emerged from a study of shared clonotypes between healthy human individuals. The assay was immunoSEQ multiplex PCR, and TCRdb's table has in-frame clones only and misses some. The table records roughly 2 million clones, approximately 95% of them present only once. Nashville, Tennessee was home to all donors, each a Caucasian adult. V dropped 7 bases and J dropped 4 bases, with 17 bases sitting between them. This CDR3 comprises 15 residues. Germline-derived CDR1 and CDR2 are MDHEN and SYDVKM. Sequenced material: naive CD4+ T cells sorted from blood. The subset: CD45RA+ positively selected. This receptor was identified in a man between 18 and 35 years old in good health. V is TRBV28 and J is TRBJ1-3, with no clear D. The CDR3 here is CASTPGGPGGNTIYF. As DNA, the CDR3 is TGTGCCAGCACTCCCGGAGGGCCTGGGGGAAACACCATATATTTT. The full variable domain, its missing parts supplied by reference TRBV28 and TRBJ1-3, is DVKVTQSSRYLVKRTGEKVFLECVQDMDHENMFWYRQDPGLGLRLIYFSYDVKMKEKGDIPEGYSVSREKKERFSLILESASTNQTSMYLCASTPGGPGGNTIYFGEGSWLTVV.